This TCR beta chain was identified during a study of human T cells and chemical hapten exposure. General study results and limits: While controls formed fewer of them, expanded TCRs formed significantly more large CDR3 similarity clusters. The study found that PT1 expanded TCR counts correlated positively with patch test score.

The time point was: pre-sensitization, week 0. Specified treatment: therapeutic diphenylcyclopropenone sensitization with weekly scalp DPC. TCRdb re-called the RACE reads through MiXCR, storing one row per CDR3 protein. The repertoire holds around 120,000 distinct CDR3 sequences, about 14% seen once, with approximately 2.6% in the top ten. This clonotype was found many times. As yet, its antigen is unknown. This sequence originates from a woman in her late teens or twenties with alopecia areata. Some clones in this sample may be carry-over from other donors' samples. Sample: whole blood, taken in connection with sensitization to the hapten diphenylcyclopropenone (DPC).

CDR3 loop: CASSVRDRGRRSSGYTF. CDR3 nucleotide sequence: TGCGCCAGCAGTGTAAGAGACAGGGGGCGTCGGTCGAGCGGCTACACCTTC. J is TRBJ1-2 and V is TRBV10-2; 10 bases agree with TRBD1. Looked up from germline, CDR1 is WSHSY and CDR2 is SAAADI. The CDR3 sequence is 17 residues long. V lost 4 bases, J lost 8 bases, and 16 bases stayed unmatched.